A single sample is the source of the 8 T cell receptor beta chains below, sequenced in a study of blood T cell repertoires in COVID-19. Sequencing used immunoSEQ multiplex PCR; TCRdb keeps in-frame clones, though not all of them. The table lists around 300,000 clones, more than 70% of them singletons. Source material: peripheral blood. The receptors derive from a man in his thirties or forties with active or convalescent COVID-19.

The CDR3 DNA reads TGCGCCTCCGGGGAGGCTAGCGGGAGAACGACGCAGTACTTC. This codes for CASGEASGRTTQYF. The chain couples TRBV5-1 to TRBJ2-7; 10 bases agree with TRBD2. Unmatched junction bases numbered 16, after V lost 10 bases and J lost 9 bases. This CDR3 contains 14 residues. Germline V gene lookup returns CDR1 SGHRS and CDR2 YFSETQ.

This chain connects TRBV5-1 to TRBJ2-3; D is uncertain. The germline gives CDR1 SGHRS, CDR2 YFSETQ. The CDR3 contains 14 residues. With 0 bases removed from V and 5 bases from J, the gap between germline ends came to 10 bases. The CDR3 sequence is CASSLGSNLDTQYF. DNA of the CDR3: TGCGCCAGCAGCTTGGGGTCTAACCTAGATACGCAGTATTTT.

The rearrangement links TRBV9 to TRBJ2-5, with unresolved D. Germline CDR1 reads SGDLS; CDR2 reads YYNGEE. The germline V and J ends were trimmed by 0 bases and 1 base, with 7 bases remaining between them. This CDR3 has 14 amino acids. CDR3 DNA sequence: TGTGCCAGCAGCGTAGGTGGCATCCAAGAGACCCAGTACTTC. This codes for CASSVGGIQETQYF.

The chain links TRBV30 to TRBJ1-4; D remains ambiguous. The germline CDR1 and CDR2 sequences are GTSNPN and SVGIG (reference sequence). Trimming stripped 3 bases from V and 3 bases from J, with 8 bases between. CDR3 length: 13 amino acids. CDR3 amino acids: CAWREQPNEKLFF. CDR3 bases: TGTGCCTGGAGGGAACAGCCTAATGAAAAACTGTTTTTT.

Only a few counts were recorded for this clone. V gene TRBV6-5 combines with J gene TRBJ2-7, with TRBD2 matching 7 bases. In germline, CDR1 is MNHEY, CDR2 SVGAGI. Unmatched junction bases numbered 9, after V lost 11 bases and J lost 2 bases. The CDR3 has 13 residues. For the CDR3, the DNA is TGTGCCTCGGGTGTGGGAGGGACCTACGAGCAGTACTTC. The encoded protein is CASGVGGTYEQYF.

The V call is TRBV19, the J call TRBJ2-1, with 12 bases that match TRBD2. The CDR3 is 15 amino acids. Unmatched junction bases numbered 6, after V lost 7 bases and J lost 5 bases. Germline V gene data show CDR1 as LNHDA and CDR2 as SQIVND (reference sequence). The CDR3 sequence is CASTAGLAGNNEQFF. The DNA for the CDR3 is TGTGCCAGTACCGCAGGACTAGCGGGGAACAATGAGCAGTTCTTC.

V and J are TRBV5-4 and TRBJ1-4, with D possibly TRBD1 on 5 matching bases. The CDR3 runs 15 residues. Between the trimmed V and J ends, which lost 0 bases and 5 bases, there was a span of 11 bases. Per germline, CDR1 SGHNT and CDR2 YYREEE (reference sequence). The CDR3 nucleotides are TGTGCCAGCAGCTTGGGGTGGGGCGCGAATGAAAAACTGTTTTTT. Translation: CASSLGWGANEKLFF.

The chain has TRBV7-9 and TRBJ1-2; no reliable D call. The CDR3 extends over 16 amino acids. Trimming took 2 bases from V and 1 from J, leaving 14 bases between them. Germline lookup yields CDR1 SEHNR and CDR2 FQNEAQ (reference sequence). CDR3 protein: CASSLSSRRHNYGYTF. For the CDR3, the DNA is TGTGCCAGCAGCTTATCTTCGCGGAGGCATAACTATGGCTACACCTTC.